There are a few counts of the clone carrying this TCR beta chain. Its antigen is as yet unknown. The data derive from a study of blood T cells in healthy people across ages. Study results and limitations: Fewer expanded clones and more diversity marked long-lived versus aged donors.

Germline-derived CDR1 and CDR2 are LGHNA and YSLEER. This CDR3 is 17 amino acids long. V lost 0 bases and J lost 9; bases outside the gene matches: 10. Then a second PCR, running roughly 7 to 11 cycles, was carried out with a sample-barcoded 5' primer and a J-beta primer mix. Tagging of each cDNA molecule was performed by a template-switch adaptor with 12 random nucleotides. MiXCR, applied by TCRdb to the 5' RACE reads, yields one record per CDR3 protein. Among some 880,000 distinct CDR3 sequences listed, roughly 40% were seen once. The J gene is TRBJ2-1, the V gene TRBV4-3, with 11 bases identical to TRBD2. This TCR was sampled from a young man in good health. The specimen was blood. CDR3 loop: CASSQEIAGGPSGEQFF. The CDR3 bases are TGCGCCAGCAGCCAAGAAATAGCGGGGGGGCCTTCCGGTGAGCAGTTCTTC.